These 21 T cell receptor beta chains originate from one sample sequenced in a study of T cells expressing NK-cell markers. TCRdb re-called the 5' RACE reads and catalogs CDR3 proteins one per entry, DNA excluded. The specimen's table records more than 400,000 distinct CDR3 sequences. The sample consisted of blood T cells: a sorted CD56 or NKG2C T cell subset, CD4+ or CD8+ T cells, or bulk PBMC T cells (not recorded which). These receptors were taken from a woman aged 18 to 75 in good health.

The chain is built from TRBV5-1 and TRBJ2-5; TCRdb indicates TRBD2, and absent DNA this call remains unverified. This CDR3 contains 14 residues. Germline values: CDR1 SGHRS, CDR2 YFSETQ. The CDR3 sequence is CASSVSGSGETQYF.

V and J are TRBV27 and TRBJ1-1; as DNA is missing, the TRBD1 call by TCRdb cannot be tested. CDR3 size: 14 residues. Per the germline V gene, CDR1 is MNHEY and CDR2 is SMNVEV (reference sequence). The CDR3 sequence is CASSMGVSGTEAFF.

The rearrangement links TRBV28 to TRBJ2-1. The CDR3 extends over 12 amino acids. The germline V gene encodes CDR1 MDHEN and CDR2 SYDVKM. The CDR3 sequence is CASESTYNEQFF.

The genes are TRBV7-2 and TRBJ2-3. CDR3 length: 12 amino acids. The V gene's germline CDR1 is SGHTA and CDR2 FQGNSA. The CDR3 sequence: CASSFLADTQYF.

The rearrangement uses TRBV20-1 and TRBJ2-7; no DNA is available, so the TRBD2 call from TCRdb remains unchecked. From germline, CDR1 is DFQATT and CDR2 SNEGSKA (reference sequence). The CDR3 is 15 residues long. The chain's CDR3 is CSASTGTVSSYEQYF.

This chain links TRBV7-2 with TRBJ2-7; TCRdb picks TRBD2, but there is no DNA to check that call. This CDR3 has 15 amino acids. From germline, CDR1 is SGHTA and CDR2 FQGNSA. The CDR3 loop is CASRMGLGEDYEQYF.

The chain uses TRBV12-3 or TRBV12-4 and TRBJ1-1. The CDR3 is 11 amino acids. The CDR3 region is CASKPNTEAFF.

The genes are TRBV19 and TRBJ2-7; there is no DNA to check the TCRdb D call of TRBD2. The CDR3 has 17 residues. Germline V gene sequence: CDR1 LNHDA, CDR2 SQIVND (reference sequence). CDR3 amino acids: CASSIAGTRTSTYEQYF.

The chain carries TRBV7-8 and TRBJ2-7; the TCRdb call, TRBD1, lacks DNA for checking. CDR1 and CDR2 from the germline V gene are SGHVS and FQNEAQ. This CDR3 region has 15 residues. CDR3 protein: CASSGRDILSYEQYF.

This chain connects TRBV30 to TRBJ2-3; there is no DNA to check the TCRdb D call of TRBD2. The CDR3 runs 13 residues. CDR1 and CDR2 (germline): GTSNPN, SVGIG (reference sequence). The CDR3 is CAWSGAKTDTQYF.

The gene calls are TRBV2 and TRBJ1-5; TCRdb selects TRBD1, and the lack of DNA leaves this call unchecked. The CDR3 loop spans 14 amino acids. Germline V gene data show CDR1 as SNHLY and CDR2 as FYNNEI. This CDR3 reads CASSEGGLGQPQHF.

This chain's CDR3 is CASSLREGDSNEQFF. The chain uses TRBV12-3 or TRBV12-4 and TRBJ2-1; there is no DNA to check the TCRdb D call of TRBD2. The length of the CDR3 is 15 residues.

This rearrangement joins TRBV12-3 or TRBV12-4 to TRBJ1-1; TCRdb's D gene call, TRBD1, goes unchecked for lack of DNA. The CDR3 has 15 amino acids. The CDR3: CASSLTGGWNTEAFF.

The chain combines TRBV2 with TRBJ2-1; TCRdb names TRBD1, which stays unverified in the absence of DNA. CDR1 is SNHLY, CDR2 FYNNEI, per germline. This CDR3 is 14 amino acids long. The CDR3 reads CASSEWGLVGEQFF.

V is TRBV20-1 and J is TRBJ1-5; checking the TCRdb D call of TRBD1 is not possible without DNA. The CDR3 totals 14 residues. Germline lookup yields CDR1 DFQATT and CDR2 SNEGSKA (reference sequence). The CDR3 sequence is CSARLSGGIQPQHF.

The CDR3 loop is CAAGPPRSRTYNEQFF. The V gene is TRBV6-2 or TRBV6-3, the J gene TRBJ2-1; TCRdb selects TRBD1, and the lack of DNA leaves this call unchecked. Germline CDR1 is MNHEY and CDR2 is SVGEGT. CDR3 length equals 16 residues.

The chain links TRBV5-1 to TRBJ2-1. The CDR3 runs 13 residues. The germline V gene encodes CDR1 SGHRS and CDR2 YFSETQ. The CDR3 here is CASSWDTYNEQFF. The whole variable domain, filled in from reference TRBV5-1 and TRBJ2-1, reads KAGVTQTPRYLIKTRGQQVTLSCSPISGHRSVSWYQQTPGQGLQFLFEYFSETQRNKGNFPGRFSGRQFSNSRSEMNVSTLELGDSALYLCASSWDTYNEQFFGPGTRLTVL.

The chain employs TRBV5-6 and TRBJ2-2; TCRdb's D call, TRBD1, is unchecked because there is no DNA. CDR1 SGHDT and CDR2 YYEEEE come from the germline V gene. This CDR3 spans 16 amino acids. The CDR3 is CASSPADRAVTGELFF.

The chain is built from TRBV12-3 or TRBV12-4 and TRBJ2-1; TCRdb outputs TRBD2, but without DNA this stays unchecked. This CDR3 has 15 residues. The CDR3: CASSIPGTRGNEQFF.

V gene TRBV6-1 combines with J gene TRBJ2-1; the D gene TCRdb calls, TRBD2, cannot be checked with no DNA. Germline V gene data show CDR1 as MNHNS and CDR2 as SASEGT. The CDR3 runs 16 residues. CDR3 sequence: CASSTLGGGAYNEQFF.

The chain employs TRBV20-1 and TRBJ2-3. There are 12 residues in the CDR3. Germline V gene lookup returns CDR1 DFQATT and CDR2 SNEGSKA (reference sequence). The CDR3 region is CSAGRQWDTQYF.